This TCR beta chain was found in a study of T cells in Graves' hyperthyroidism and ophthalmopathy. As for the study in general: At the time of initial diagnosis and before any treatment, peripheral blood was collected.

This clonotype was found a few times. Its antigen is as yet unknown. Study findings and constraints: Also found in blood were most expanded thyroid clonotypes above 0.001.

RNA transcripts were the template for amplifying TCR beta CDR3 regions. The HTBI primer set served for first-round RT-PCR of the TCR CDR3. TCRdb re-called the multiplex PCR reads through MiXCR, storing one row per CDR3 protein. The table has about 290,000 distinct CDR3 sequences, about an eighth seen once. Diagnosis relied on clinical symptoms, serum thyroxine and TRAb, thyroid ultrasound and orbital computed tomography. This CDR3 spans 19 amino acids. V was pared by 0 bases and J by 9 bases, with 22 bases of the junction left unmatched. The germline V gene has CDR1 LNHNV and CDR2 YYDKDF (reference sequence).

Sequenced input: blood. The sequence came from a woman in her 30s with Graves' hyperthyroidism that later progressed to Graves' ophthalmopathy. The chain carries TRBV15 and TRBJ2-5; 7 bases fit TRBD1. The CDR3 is CATSREQTDIWDSQGAQYF. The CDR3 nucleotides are TGTGCCACCAGCAGAGAACAAACGGATATATGGGACAGCCAAGGGGCCCAGTACTTC. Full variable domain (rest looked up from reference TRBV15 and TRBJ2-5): DAMVIQNPRYQVTQFGKPVTLSCSQTLNHNVMYWYQQKSSQAPKLLFHYYDKDFNNEADTPDNFQSRRPNTSFCFLDIRSPGLGDTAMYLCATSREQTDIWDSQGAQYFGPGTRLLVL.